These T cell receptor beta chains were read from a single sample in a study of OX40 agonist ivuxolimab in advanced cancers. Sequenced by immunoSEQ multiplex PCR; TCRdb stores in-frame clones only, minus some. The data hold tens of thousands of clones, with 70% to 90% observed a single time. The material was CD4+ or CD8+ T cells sorted from blood, obtained in a trial of the OX40 agonist ivuxolimab. All receptors derive from an adult with an advanced solid tumor such as melanoma, head and neck, liver or kidney cancer. The conserved cysteine and the conserved F or W are not part of the CDR3 here. Each record gives: CDR3 protein, D gene, J gene, V gene. A D gene is named only where the DNA matches it firmly.

cdr3_aa: SVEVGVGDTQY; d_call: .; j_call: TRBJ2-3; v_call: TRBV29-1
cdr3_aa: ASSRDLSFNYGYT; d_call: .; j_call: TRBJ1-2; v_call: TRBV5-1
cdr3_aa: ASSGLVRGETQY; d_call: .; j_call: TRBJ2-5; v_call: TRBV19
cdr3_aa: ASSSLLGGSVGNEQF; d_call: .; j_call: TRBJ2-1; v_call: TRBV13
cdr3_aa: ASSASGQETQY; d_call: .; j_call: TRBJ2-5; v_call: TRBV10-1
cdr3_aa: ASIPRGPGGAF; d_call: TRBD1; j_call: TRBJ1-1; v_call: TRBV7-9
cdr3_aa: ASSDGSQPQH; d_call: .; j_call: TRBJ1-5; v_call: TRBV2
cdr3_aa: SVRSTDEQF; d_call: .; j_call: TRBJ2-1; v_call: TRBV29-1
cdr3_aa: ASSGNRALRAEAF; d_call: .; j_call: TRBJ1-1; v_call: TRBV7-8
cdr3_aa: ATSRDRGNYEQY; d_call: TRBD1; j_call: TRBJ2-7; v_call: TRBV15
cdr3_aa: ASSFPRGSQETQY; d_call: .; j_call: TRBJ2-5; v_call: TRBV28
cdr3_aa: ASSQAGLYNEQF; d_call: .; j_call: TRBJ2-1; v_call: TRBV11-2
cdr3_aa: ASSLAGWGAAYGYT; d_call: .; j_call: TRBJ1-2; v_call: TRBV7-9
cdr3_aa: ASSFEGQEKLF; d_call: .; j_call: TRBJ1-4; v_call: TRBV27
cdr3_aa: ASSVSGQGYEQY; d_call: TRBD1; j_call: TRBJ2-7; v_call: TRBV9
cdr3_aa: SARSSTSAF; d_call: .; j_call: TRBJ1-1; v_call: TRBV20-1
cdr3_aa: ASSQEGTANTGELF; d_call: TRBD1; j_call: TRBJ2-2; v_call: TRBV4-1
cdr3_aa: SVVWSRLNTEAF; d_call: .; j_call: TRBJ1-1; v_call: TRBV29-1
cdr3_aa: ASSLPGGYEQY; d_call: TRBD2; j_call: TRBJ2-7; v_call: TRBV19
cdr3_aa: ASSPRGENEKLF; d_call: .; j_call: TRBJ1-4; v_call: TRBV18
cdr3_aa: ASSLIMGGYNEQF; d_call: .; j_call: TRBJ2-1; v_call: TRBV7-3
cdr3_aa: ASSHGGGYEQY; d_call: TRBD2; j_call: TRBJ2-7; v_call: TRBV16
cdr3_aa: ASGTSGNGY; d_call: TRBD2; j_call: TRBJ2-3; v_call: TRBV6-1
cdr3_aa: ASSMGGGELF; d_call: .; j_call: TRBJ2-2; v_call: TRBV19
cdr3_aa: ASSARQGRYSGKLF; d_call: TRBD1; j_call: TRBJ1-4; v_call: TRBV27
cdr3_aa: ATQDMARNTEAF; d_call: .; j_call: TRBJ1-1; v_call: TRBV6-1
cdr3_aa: ASSVSSQGGSTEAF; d_call: TRBD1; j_call: TRBJ1-1; v_call: TRBV7-6
cdr3_aa: ASSPGLAGGRDTGELF; d_call: TRBD2; j_call: TRBJ2-2; v_call: TRBV7-2
cdr3_aa: ASSYSVDRNEKLF; d_call: .; j_call: TRBJ1-4; v_call: TRBV6-5
cdr3_aa: ASSPSTVQETQY; d_call: .; j_call: TRBJ2-5; v_call: TRBV5-6
cdr3_aa: ASSLGGGNTGELF; d_call: .; j_call: TRBJ2-2; v_call: TRBV7-8
cdr3_aa: ASSSPSGEQF; d_call: .; j_call: TRBJ2-1; v_call: TRBV28
cdr3_aa: ASSPTGGLDYT; d_call: TRBD1; j_call: TRBJ1-2; v_call: TRBV19
cdr3_aa: ASSTGRNVLDTQY; d_call: .; j_call: TRBJ2-3; v_call: TRBV2
cdr3_aa: ASSLAGVYEQY; d_call: .; j_call: TRBJ2-7; v_call: TRBV5-1
cdr3_aa: ASSLTLLEQY; d_call: .; j_call: TRBJ2-7; v_call: TRBV2
cdr3_aa: ASSQPGSGSYEQY; d_call: .; j_call: TRBJ2-7; v_call: TRBV4-1
cdr3_aa: ASSVGESGYGYT; d_call: .; j_call: TRBJ1-2; v_call: TRBV9
cdr3_aa: ASSWTSAYNEQF; d_call: TRBD2; j_call: TRBJ2-1; v_call: TRBV2
cdr3_aa: ASSAAGTVLEVQY; d_call: .; j_call: TRBJ2-5; v_call: TRBV4-1
cdr3_aa: ASSVGPLLDTQY; d_call: .; j_call: TRBJ2-3; v_call: TRBV9
cdr3_aa: ASSEGLNEKLF; d_call: .; j_call: TRBJ1-4; v_call: TRBV18
cdr3_aa: ASATRQGTDTQY; d_call: .; j_call: TRBJ2-3; v_call: TRBV6-5
cdr3_aa: ASSARASGTYNEQF; d_call: TRBD2; j_call: TRBJ2-1; v_call: TRBV7-3
cdr3_aa: ASSQYLSIPGGNTGELF; d_call: TRBD1; j_call: TRBJ2-2; v_call: TRBV19
cdr3_aa: ASRSIDRGEETQY; d_call: TRBD1; j_call: TRBJ2-5; v_call: TRBV28
cdr3_aa: ASRQTRTGELF; d_call: .; j_call: TRBJ2-2; v_call: TRBV6-5
cdr3_aa: ASSEASSGRYEQY; d_call: TRBD2; j_call: TRBJ2-7; v_call: TRBV2
cdr3_aa: ASSLGWASGSPNEQF; d_call: TRBD2; j_call: TRBJ2-1; v_call: TRBV7-8
cdr3_aa: ASRTAYEQY; d_call: .; j_call: TRBJ2-7; v_call: TRBV6-7
cdr3_aa: ASSYSNEGAGELF; d_call: .; j_call: TRBJ2-2; v_call: TRBV6-5
cdr3_aa: ASSPGGGRNEKLF; d_call: TRBD1; j_call: TRBJ1-4; v_call: TRBV6-5
cdr3_aa: ASRLRDSGPIEQY; d_call: .; j_call: TRBJ2-5; v_call: TRBV5-6
cdr3_aa: ASSPGHGRASYNEQF; d_call: TRBD2; j_call: TRBJ2-1; v_call: TRBV7-3
cdr3_aa: ASSPLGGATYEQY; d_call: .; j_call: .; v_call: TRBV28
cdr3_aa: ASKYYNEQF; d_call: .; j_call: TRBJ2-1; v_call: TRBV10-2
cdr3_aa: ASSPRGANTGELF; d_call: .; j_call: TRBJ2-2; v_call: TRBV7-9